This entry lists 8 T cell receptor beta chains sequenced from one sample in a study of metastatic and nonmetastatic thyroid tumors. Thyroid surgery took place with no prior treatment in any patient. TCRdb re-called clones from the PCR reads using MiXCR. Of tens of thousands of clones listed, about an eighth are singletons. The sample comprised blood. The origin of the receptors is a male donor with papillary thyroid cancer or a benign thyroid nodule (not recorded which). Some clones in this sample may be carry-over from other donors' samples.

This clone has more than one count but fewer than ten. This chain links TRBV6-2 or TRBV6-3 with TRBJ2-7; D is uncertain. Trimming pared 5 bases from V and 5 bases from J, leaving 10 bases between. Germline loops: CDR1 MNHEY, CDR2 SVGEGT. This CDR3 has 12 amino acids. CDR3: CASSRLRNEQYF. The CDR3 DNA sequence: TGTGCCAGCAGTCGACTGCGTAACGAGCAGTACTTC.

The gene calls are TRBV14 and TRBJ2-5, with 7 bases lining up with TRBD1. Trimming cost V 0 bases and J 4 bases; bases outside gene matches: 5. The CDR3 has 15 residues. Germline CDR1 SGHDN, CDR2 FVKESK. Here the CDR3 DNA reads TGTGCCAGCAGCCAAGATCAGTACAGGGGAGAGACCCAGTACTTC. Its translation is CASSQDQYRGETQYF.

This clone appeared many times. The V call is TRBV9, the J call TRBJ2-3; tentatively, D is TRBD1 or TRBD2 (5 bases each). This CDR3 is 15 amino acids long. Trimming left V 0 bases short and J 3 bases short, with 11 bases between. Germline CDR1 and CDR2: SGDLS and YYNGEE. This chain's CDR3 is CASSVDGAVTDTQYF. DNA of the CDR3: TGTGCCAGCAGCGTAGACGGGGCGGTAACAGATACGCAGTATTTT.

This clone has a count of ten or more. This chain joins TRBV4-3 and TRBJ1-2; weak D call: TRBD1 (6 bases). Trimming took 0 bases from V and 8 from J, leaving 19 bases between them. CDR3 length: 16 residues. Germline loops: CDR1 LGHNA, CDR2 YSLEER. CDR3 bases: TGCGCCAGCAGCCAAGATATGGGGGCGGAGTTGGAGGGCTACACCTTC. Encoded protein: CASSQDMGAELEGYTF.

This clone was seen repeatedly, ten times or more. In nucleotides, the CDR3 is TGCGCCAGCAGCCAACTAGCGGGCCGCGGGGGGGAGCAGTACTTC. It yields the protein CASSQLAGRGGEQYF. The rearrangement uses TRBV4-3 and TRBJ2-7, with 8 nucleotides matching TRBD2. The CDR3 runs 15 residues. Germline values: CDR1 LGHNA, CDR2 YSLEER. The J segment lost 7 bases and the V segment lost 2 bases, leaving 10 bases of the junction unmatched.

This clone has a single count. This sample also contains other DNA sequences that code for the same CDR3. V usage is TRBV7-7 and J usage is TRBJ2-1; 11 nucleotides match TRBD1. The germline V gene encodes CDR1 SSHAT and CDR2 FNYEAQ (reference sequence). CDR3 length: 15 amino acids. This CDR3 is CASSSGTGGHNEQFF. The CDR3 DNA is TGTGCTAGTAGCTCCGGGACAGGGGGTCACAATGAGCAGTTCTTC.

The sample holds a few counts of this clone. A much larger clone is a single base away; this may be a read error. V is TRBV20-1 and J is TRBJ1-3, with no clear D. Germline V gene sequence: CDR1 DFQATT, CDR2 SNEGSKA (reference sequence). Trimming pared 1 base from V and 0 bases from J, leaving 10 bases between. The CDR3 is made up of 15 amino acids. Here the CDR3 DNA reads TGCAGTGCTAGAGGCCGGGCAGGCTCTGGAAACACCATATATTTT. It encodes CSARGRAGSGNTIYF.

This clone was detected a few times. The chain combines TRBV6-2 or TRBV6-3 with TRBJ2-3, with D perhaps matching TRBD1 or TRBD2 (5 bases each). V lost 6 bases and J lost 2, with 21 bases in between. The CDR3 totals 17 residues. CDR1 is MNHEY and CDR2 is SVGEGT in the germline V gene. The CDR3 DNA is TGTGCCAGCAGAAAGCCTCGAGGGGCTAGCCCCACAGATACGCAGTATTTT. Protein: CASRKPRGASPTDTQYF.